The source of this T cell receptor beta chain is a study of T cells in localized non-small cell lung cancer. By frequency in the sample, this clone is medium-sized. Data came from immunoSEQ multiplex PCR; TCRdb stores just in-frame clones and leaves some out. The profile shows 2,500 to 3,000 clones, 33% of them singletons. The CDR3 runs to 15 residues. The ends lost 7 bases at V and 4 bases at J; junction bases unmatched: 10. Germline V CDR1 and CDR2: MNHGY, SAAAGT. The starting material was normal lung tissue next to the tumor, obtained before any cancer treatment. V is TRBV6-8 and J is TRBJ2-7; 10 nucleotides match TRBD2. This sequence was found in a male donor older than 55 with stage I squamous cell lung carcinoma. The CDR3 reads CASTRSPSGGYEQYF. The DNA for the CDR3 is TGTGCCAGCACCCGCAGTCCTAGCGGGGGATACGAGCAGTACTTC.